This TCR beta chain was sequenced for a study of cytomegalovirus exposure and HLA in healthy donors listed by TCRdb under 2017. Broadly, across the study: According to an earlier analysis of around 600 of the donors, about 179 million T cells yielded roughly 110 million unique TCR beta sequences and more than 250 Gb of sequence data. An early release covering 550 to 650 HLA-typed donors comprised 300 to 350 gigabases of sequencing data and 85 million to 100 million unique TCR sequences. Among the roughly 400 genotyped donors, more than 70% belonged to the genetic ancestry cluster associated with self-reported Caucasian donors. The study was designed to test whether signatures of past pathogen exposure could be identified by cataloging public T cell receptors. The study used immunosequencing to profile the T cell repertoires of 600 to 850 subjects and linked those repertoires to cytomegalovirus serostatus. Besides the first cohort of approximately 670 subjects, a separate validation cohort made up of some 110 different subjects was used. High-throughput TCR immunosequencing, statistical association of individual TCRs with disease status, and machine learning were combined to predict cytomegalovirus infection status. To study patterns of TCR occurrence, a later analysis re-analyzed previously published TCR beta repertoires from around 670 donors and added high-resolution HLA genotyping. In the later analysis, no new phenotypic data were used to find candidate immune exposures; instead, reliance was placed on TCR beta sequences and their occurrence across donors. To decide whether each TCR beta V gene segment behaved as functional or pseudogenic, an earlier analysis of approximately 620 of the donors relied on high-throughput TCR beta sequencing. Donor age, sex, ethnicity and CMV serostatus were compiled alongside the repertoire data. A later genetic analysis took genome-wide SNP genotypes for about three fifths of the roughly 670 donors and used that subset as a discovery cohort. Every repertoire in the discovery cohort had been generated on one and the same sequencing platform. Class I and class II HLA loci were covered by the typing at four-digit resolution. Typing coverage differed by locus: A, B, C, DRB1 and DQB1 were typed in about 620-630 donors, DQA1 in 522, DPA1 in around 610, and DPB1 in roughly 450. Because of strong linkage in the cohort, four to six DR-DQ haplotypes were treated as single units for association and clustering. On average, over 200,000 unique TCR beta nucleotide sequences were sequenced per donor among 398 genotyped donors of the cohort, with around 19% of those sequences being non-productive.

The paper's findings and limits, for the study overall: A further reported finding was that TCR beta sequences accurately predicted the HLA-A and HLA-B alleles for most subjects in the first cohort. A cluster of highly shared sequence variants was judged likely to represent a technical artifact of the sequencing pipeline. Because the 87-base-pair reads could not distinguish some IMGT-functional V segments, including TRBV6-2 and TRBV6-3, those segments were excluded. The cohort was sequenced for TCR beta chains only, and without alpha or paired-chain data the features that could be detected were limited. Sequencing depth was assumed to be roughly uniform across donors in the presence/absence analyses, though that assumption may not hold. Because HLA typing was unavailable for some donors at each locus, only the typed subset was used in association tests. A later genetic analysis associated a missense DCLRE1C variant with V-gene and J-gene trimming of TCR beta chains, and an independent cohort replicated the association. It was suggested by the authors that the approach could potentially be generalized to other disease states and immunological phenotypes. A few of the identified cytomegalovirus-associated TCR beta chains were confirmed in vitro to be specific for cytomegalovirus antigens. Most TCR sequences were seen in very few donors, while some public TCRs were found in many individuals. Cytomegalovirus status was reported to be diagnosed by the classifier with high specificity and sensitivity in both the original and validation cohorts. A later analysis found that HLA-associated TCR beta chains were more clonally expanded and had lower generation probabilities than equally common non-associated chains. In a later analysis, the rate of TCR association differed among HLA loci, with DRB1 alleles having the most associated TCRs and HLA-C alleles having the fewest. Most CMV-associated TCR beta chains appeared to be HLA-restricted in a later analysis, and the HLA associations seemed to be driven largely by CMV exposure. An earlier analysis of around 500 of the donors showed that most TCR beta V segments appeared in productive rearrangements either about 87% or about 30% of the time, which broadly matched IMGT annotations. Specific HLA alleles were associated with around 18,000 TCR beta sequences at a false discovery rate of 0.05 in a later analysis. Linkage disequilibrium might explain the correlated functional status among segregating V segments, but an unknown experimental factor could not be excluded. In a later genetic analysis, fewer N-insertions in productive TCRs were reported among donors in an Asian-associated ancestry cluster than the roughly 640-donor mean. Assigning TCR associations to individual alleles was difficult when HLA alleles, especially DR and DQ, strongly co-occurred. Immune exposure information for the cohort was limited to CMV serostatus. The earlier analysis of approximately 540 of the donors excluded approximately 17 rarely observed V segments, including chromosome 9 orphons, because counts were too low. A later analysis reported that several top co-occurrence clusters appeared linked to parvovirus B19, influenza, CMV and Epstein-Barr virus. In the study, approximately 160 TCR beta chains were listed as associated with cytomegalovirus.

The library was obtained by the immunoSEQ multiplex PCR assay. For the multiplex PCR, a mixture combining 60 forward primers for TCR Vbeta segments and 13 reverse primers for TCR Jbeta segments was used. Amplification of the CDR3 region of rearranged TCR beta genes was performed with a multiplex PCR assay on genomic DNA. The amplified TCR beta libraries were sequenced on the Illumina HiSeq System as 87-base-pair reads. The authors processed their data as follows. Across the 670 or so repertoires, a later analysis counted about 81 million unique TCR beta chains, some 11 million of which were shared by at least two donors. Raw reads were error-corrected and collapsed into unique sequences with a nearest-neighbor algorithm that merged closely related sequences to remove PCR and sequencing errors. V, D and J gene segments were assigned by aligning CDR3 sequences to IMGT reference sequences. For a sequence to be retained, a match of at least six nucleotides to both a V gene segment and a J gene segment was required. Rearrangements were called productive when the CDR3 lacked stop codons and stayed in frame with V and J; all others were non-productive. CDR3 was defined according to IMGT convention as the region running from the second conserved V-encoded cysteine to the conserved J-encoded phenylalanine. In an earlier analysis of some 550 of the donors, sequences lacking an unambiguous match to a single V gene segment were excluded. An earlier analysis of some 610 of the donors called V segments functional above 56.7% productive rearrangements and segregating when the between-donor standard deviation exceeded 5%. A statistical classification framework was built for diagnosing cytomegalovirus status from the catalog of TCR beta chain sequences. In a later analysis, V and J genes were assigned by comparing TCR nucleotide sequences against IMGT/GENE-DB human TR gene sequences. In a later analysis, CDR3 sequences and most-parsimonious VDJ recombination scenarios were assigned using the TCRdist pipeline. A later analysis defined each TCR beta chain by its CDR3 amino acid sequence plus V-gene family, and excluded reads lacking a unique V-gene family. To address suspected cross-contamination and a sequencing artifact, a later analysis removed around 600 highly shared, low-generation-probability nucleotide sequences. A later analysis calculated a clonal expansion index for each public chain from normalized within-repertoire ranks of inferred template counts. In a later analysis, generation probabilities were computed using a VDJ recombination model fitted to out-of-frame rearrangements, and the results were checked against IGoR. In a later analysis, TCR-TCR, TCR-HLA and TCR-CMV co-occurrence was scored with hypergeometric tests, and a repertoire-size bias correction was applied to TCR pairs. A later analysis estimated false discovery rates by permuting HLA or CMV assignments 20 times. In a later analysis, co-occurring TCRs were grouped with DBSCAN, and TCRdist sequence similarity was added when clustering was performed within HLA-allele-positive subsets. For co-occurrence clustering, repertoires with fewer than 30,000 or more than 120,000 public chains were excluded, along with five repertoires with anomalous nucleotide sharing. Here the immuneACCESS table is served through TCRdb, limited to in-frame sequences with V and J called. Missing clones are a known gap in these copies; in checked studies unresolved V genes cover under half, and the rest lacks a known reason. V, J and clone size are taken as reported in that table, and D and trimming were inferred from the DNA itself. Counted in this sample were 150,000 to 180,000 clones; roughly 82% of them appeared once. The ten biggest clones cover about 6.1% of the sample.

With respect to this clone: Its recognized antigen is unknown. Per-base quality was not reported, and no clone a single base away is much larger than it.

The cohort comprised 666 healthy bone marrow donors. Cohort members were all nominally healthy when sampled, although unrecorded immune exposures were likely present. The donor was CMV seropositive and was included in the group of 250 to 300 seropositive cohort members. A peripheral blood sample was collected from each donor, and TCR beta sequencing was performed on peripheral blood mononuclear cells. The Qiagen DNeasy Blood Extraction Kit was used to extract genomic DNA from the blood cell samples. The germline V gene (reference sequence) provides CDR1 PRHDT and CDR2 FYEKMQ. Relative to germline, V is 3 bases shorter and J is 4 bases shorter, with 8 bases between their ends. From cysteine to phenylalanine, the CDR3 is 13 amino acids long. Kept here is only the CDR3 DNA, which spans 39 bases and is read in frame from base 1.

This chain is built from TRBV13 and TRBJ2-3; 6 matching bases give a weak D call of TRBD1. The sample taken for sequencing was PBMCs. The receptor's source is a woman between 50 and 59 years old in good health and CMV-seropositive. This receptor has the CDR3 CASSFEGADTQYF. The DNA reads as follows: TGTGCCAGCAGCTTCGAGGGGGCAGATACGCAGTATTTT.